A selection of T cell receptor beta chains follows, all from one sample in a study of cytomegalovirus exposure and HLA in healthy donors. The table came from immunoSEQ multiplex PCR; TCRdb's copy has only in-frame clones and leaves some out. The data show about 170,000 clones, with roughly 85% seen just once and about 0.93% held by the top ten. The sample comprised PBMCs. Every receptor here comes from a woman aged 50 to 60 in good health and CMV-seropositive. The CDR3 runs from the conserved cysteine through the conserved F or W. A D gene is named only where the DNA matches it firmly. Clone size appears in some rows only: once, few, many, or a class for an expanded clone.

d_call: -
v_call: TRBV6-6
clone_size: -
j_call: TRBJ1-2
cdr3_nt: TGTGCCAGCAGTTATTACACAGGACCCTATGGCTACACCTTC
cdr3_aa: CASSYYTGPYGYTF

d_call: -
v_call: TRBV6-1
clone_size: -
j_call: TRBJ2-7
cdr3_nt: TGTGCCAGCAGTGAACTATGGGCCATCCCTCGGTCCTACGAGCAGTACTTC
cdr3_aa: CASSELWAIPRSYEQYF

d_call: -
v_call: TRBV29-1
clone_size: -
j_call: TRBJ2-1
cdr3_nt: TGCAGCGCACTTCGATTCAATGAGCAGTTCTTC
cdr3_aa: CSALRFNEQFF

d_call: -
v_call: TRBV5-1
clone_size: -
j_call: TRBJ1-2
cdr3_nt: TGCGCCAGCAGACAGGCCCCAATCTCCTATGGCTACACCTTC
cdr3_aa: CASRQAPISYGYTF

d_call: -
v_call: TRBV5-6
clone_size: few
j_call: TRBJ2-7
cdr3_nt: TGTGCCAGCAGCTCCCATTACGAGCAGTACTTC
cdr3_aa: CASSSHYEQYF

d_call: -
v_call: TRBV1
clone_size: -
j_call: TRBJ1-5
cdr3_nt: TGCACCAGCAGCCAAGACAGCAGGGGGAATCAGCCCCAGCATTTT
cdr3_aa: CTSSQDSRGNQPQHF

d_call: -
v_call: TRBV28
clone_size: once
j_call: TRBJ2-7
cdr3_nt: TGTGCCAGCAGTCGCCGGAGTCAGGGGTACGAGCAGTACTTC
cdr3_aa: CASSRRSQGYEQYF

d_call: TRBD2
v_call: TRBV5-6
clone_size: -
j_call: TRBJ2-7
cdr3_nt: TGTGCCAGCAGCACCCTGACTAGCGGGGGATACGAGCAGTACTTC
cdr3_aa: CASSTLTSGGYEQYF

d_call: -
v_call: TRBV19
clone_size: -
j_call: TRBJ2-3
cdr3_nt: TGTGCCAGTAGTATAAGTGGGGGGAGTGCAGATACGCAGTATTTT
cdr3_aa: CASSISGGSADTQYF

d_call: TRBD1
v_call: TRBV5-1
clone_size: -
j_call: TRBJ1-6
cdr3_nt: TGCGCCAGCAGCTTATGGACAGGATCCAATAATTCACCCCTCCACTTT
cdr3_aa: CASSLWTGSNNSPLHF

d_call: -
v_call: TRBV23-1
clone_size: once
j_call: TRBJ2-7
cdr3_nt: TGCGCCAGCAGTCAATCCCTAGGCGACGAGCAGTACTTC
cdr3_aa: CASSQSLGDEQYF

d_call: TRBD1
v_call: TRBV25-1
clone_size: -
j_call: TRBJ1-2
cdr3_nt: TGTGCCAGCAGTGGGGGACAGATCCTTGGCTACACCTTC
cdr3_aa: CASSGGQILGYTF

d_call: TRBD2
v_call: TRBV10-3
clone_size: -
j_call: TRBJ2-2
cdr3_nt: TGTGCCATCAGCGAAGGGCACTGGACTAGCGGTTCCAACGGGGAGCTGTTTTTT
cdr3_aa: CAISEGHWTSGSNGELFF

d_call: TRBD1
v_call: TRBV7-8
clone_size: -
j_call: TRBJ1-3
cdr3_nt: TGTGCCAGCAGCCTGACAGGGAATGGAAACACCATATATTTT
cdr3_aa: CASSLTGNGNTIYF

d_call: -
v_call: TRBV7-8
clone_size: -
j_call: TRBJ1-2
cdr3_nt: TGTGCCAGCAGCTTAGCACAGGGAAGGTCCGCTGGCTACACCTTC
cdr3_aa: CASSLAQGRSAGYTF

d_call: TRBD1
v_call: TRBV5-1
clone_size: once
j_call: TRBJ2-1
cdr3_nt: TGCGCCAGCCTTCCGGGACAGGGTCATTATGAGCAGTTCTTC
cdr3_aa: CASLPGQGHYEQFF

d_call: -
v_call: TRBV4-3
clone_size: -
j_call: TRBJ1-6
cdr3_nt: TGCGCCAGCAGCCAAGGGCGGAGCGGCCAGGGGAATTCACCCCTCCACTTT
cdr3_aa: CASSQGRSGQGNSPLHF

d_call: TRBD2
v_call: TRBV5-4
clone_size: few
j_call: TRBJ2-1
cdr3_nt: TGTGCCAGCAGCTTGGACCGGGGGGTTGAGAACAATGAGCAGTTCTTC
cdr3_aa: CASSLDRGVENNEQFF

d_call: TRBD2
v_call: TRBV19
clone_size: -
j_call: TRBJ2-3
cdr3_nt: TGTGCCAGTAGTATGGAAGGCCTGGGACTAGCGGGGGGGCAGGGAGATACGCAGTATTTT
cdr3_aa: CASSMEGLGLAGGQGDTQYF

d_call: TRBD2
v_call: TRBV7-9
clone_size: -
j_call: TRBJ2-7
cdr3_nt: TGTGCCAGCAGCGCTCGACTAGCGGACTCCTACGAGCAGTACTTC
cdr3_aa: CASSARLADSYEQYF

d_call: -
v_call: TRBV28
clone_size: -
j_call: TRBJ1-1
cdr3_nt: TGTGCCAGCAGTTTAGGGGCCGGCACTGAAGCTTTCTTT
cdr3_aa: CASSLGAGTEAFF

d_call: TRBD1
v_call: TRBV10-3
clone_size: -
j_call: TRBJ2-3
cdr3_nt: TGTGCCATCAGTGACCGGACAGGGGGCCGGGATACGCAGTATTTT
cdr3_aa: CAISDRTGGRDTQYF

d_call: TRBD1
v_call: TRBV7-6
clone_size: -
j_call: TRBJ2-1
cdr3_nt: TGTGCCAGCAGCCCCGGACAGGGAAGCAATGAGCAGTTCTTC
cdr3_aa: CASSPGQGSNEQFF

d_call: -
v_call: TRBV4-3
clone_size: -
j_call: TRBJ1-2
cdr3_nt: TGCGCCATCAGCCAAGAGGAGGGTTCCAACTATGGCTACACCTTC
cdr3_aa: CAISQEEGSNYGYTF

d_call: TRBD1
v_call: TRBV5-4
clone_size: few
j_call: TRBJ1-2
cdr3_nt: TGTGCCAGCAGCGCGGGGACAGGGGGGAATGGCTACACCTTC
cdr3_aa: CASSAGTGGNGYTF

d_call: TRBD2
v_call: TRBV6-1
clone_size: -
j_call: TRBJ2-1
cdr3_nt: TGTGCCAGCAGTGAGTTAGCGGGAGGCTCCTCCTACAATGAGCAGTTCTTC
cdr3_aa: CASSELAGGSSYNEQFF

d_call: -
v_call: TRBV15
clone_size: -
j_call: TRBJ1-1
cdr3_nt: TGTGCCACCAGCAGAGCGCCGGGGATGAACACTGAAGCTTTCTTT
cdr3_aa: CATSRAPGMNTEAFF

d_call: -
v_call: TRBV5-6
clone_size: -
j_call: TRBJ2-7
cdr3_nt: TGTGCCAGCAGCTTAACAACCCAGGGTCACTACGAGCAGTACTTC
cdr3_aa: CASSLTTQGHYEQYF

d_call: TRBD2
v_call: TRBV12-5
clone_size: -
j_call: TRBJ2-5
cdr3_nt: TGTGCTAGTGGTTTAGGGGCTAGCGGGAATGGGGAGACCCAGTACTTC
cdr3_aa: CASGLGASGNGETQYF

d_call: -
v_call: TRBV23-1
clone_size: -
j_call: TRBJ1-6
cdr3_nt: TGCGCCACCCAAGGGAGTACAGCCCTTAGTTCACCCCTCCACTTT
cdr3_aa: CATQGSTALSSPLHF

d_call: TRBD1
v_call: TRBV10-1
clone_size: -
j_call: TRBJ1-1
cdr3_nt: TGCGCCAGCAGTCCCCACGGGAGGGGGCCAACTGAAGCTTTCTTT
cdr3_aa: CASSPHGRGPTEAFF

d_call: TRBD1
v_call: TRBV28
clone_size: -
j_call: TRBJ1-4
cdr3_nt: TGTGCCAGTACGGACAGGGGGCCGGAAAAACTGTTTTTT
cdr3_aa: CASTDRGPEKLFF

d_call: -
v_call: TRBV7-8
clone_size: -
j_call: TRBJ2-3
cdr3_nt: TGTGCCAGCAGCTTAGGGGCCCACAAGAGCACAGATACGCAGTATTTT
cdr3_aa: CASSLGAHKSTDTQYF

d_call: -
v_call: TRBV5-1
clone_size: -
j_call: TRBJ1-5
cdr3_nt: TGCGCCAGCAGCTTGGAGGGGCAGGGAGGTCAGCCCCAGCATTTT
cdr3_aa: CASSLEGQGGQPQHF

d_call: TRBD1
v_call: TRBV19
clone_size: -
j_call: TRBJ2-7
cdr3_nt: TGTGCCAGTAGGACGAGGGACAGCTCATACGAGCAGTACTTC
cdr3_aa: CASRTRDSSYEQYF

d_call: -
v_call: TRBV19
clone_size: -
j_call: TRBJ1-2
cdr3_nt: TGTGCCAGTAGTTCCTCCAGGGGTAACTATGGCTACACCTTC
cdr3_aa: CASSSSRGNYGYTF

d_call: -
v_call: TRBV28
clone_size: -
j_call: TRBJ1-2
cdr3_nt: TGTGCCAGCAGCTCCGGGGGTGTCTATGGCTACACCTTC
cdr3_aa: CASSSGGVYGYTF

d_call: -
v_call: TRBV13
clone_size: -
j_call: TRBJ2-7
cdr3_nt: TGTGCCAGCAGCTCCGCTAGCGTGTTATACGAGCAGTACTTC
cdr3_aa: CASSSASVLYEQYF

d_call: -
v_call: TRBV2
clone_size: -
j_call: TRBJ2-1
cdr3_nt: TGTGCCAGCAGTGAAGGGGCGAATGAGCAGTTCTTC
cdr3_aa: CASSEGANEQFF

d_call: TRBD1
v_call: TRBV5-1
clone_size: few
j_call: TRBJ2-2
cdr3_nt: TGCGCCAGCAGCCTTGGACAGGGTAATTCGAACACCGGGGAGCTGTTTTTT
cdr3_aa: CASSLGQGNSNTGELFF

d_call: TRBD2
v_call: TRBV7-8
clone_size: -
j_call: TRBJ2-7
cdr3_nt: TGTGCCAGCAGCCCAGCGGGAGTTGCCTACGAGCAGTACTTC
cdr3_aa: CASSPAGVAYEQYF

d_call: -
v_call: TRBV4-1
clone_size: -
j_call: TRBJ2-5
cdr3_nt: TGCGCCAGCAGCCAAACAGGGTTCCAAGAGACCCAGTACTTC
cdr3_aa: CASSQTGFQETQYF

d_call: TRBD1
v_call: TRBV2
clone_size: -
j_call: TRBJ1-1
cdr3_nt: TGTGCCAGCAGTGAAACCCCCAGGGGGACTGAAGCTTTCTTT
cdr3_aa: CASSETPRGTEAFF

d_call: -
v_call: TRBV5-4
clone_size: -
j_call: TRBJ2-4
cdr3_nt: TGTGCCAGCAGCTCGGGGGAGGCCAAAAACATTCAGTACTTC
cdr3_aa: CASSSGEAKNIQYF

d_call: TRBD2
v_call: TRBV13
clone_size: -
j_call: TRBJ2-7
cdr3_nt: TGTGCCAGCAGCCCGCGGGGACTAGCGGGAGTAGGGGAGCAGTACTTC
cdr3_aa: CASSPRGLAGVGEQYF

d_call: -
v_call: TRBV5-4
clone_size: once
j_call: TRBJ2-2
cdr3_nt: TGTGCCAGCAGCTTGGCGGCAGGGTCGAACACCGGGGAGCTGTTTTTT
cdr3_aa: CASSLAAGSNTGELFF

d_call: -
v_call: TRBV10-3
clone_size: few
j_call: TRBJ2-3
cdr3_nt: TGTGCCATCAGTGACTATAGCCGAAGCACAGATACGCAGTATTTT
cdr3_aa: CAISDYSRSTDTQYF

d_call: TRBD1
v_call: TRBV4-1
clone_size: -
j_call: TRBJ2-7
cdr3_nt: TGCGCCAGCAGCCTACGGGACAGGGGTTACGAGCAGTACTTC
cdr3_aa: CASSLRDRGYEQYF

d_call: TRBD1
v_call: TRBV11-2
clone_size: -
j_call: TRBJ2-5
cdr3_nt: TGTGCCAGCAGCATAGACAGGGGCCCCCAAGAGACCCAGTACTTC
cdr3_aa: CASSIDRGPQETQYF

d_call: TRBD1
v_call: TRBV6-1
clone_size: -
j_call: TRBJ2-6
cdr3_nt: TGTGCCAGCAGTGAATATGGCCGGACAGGCCACTCTGGGGCCAACGTCCTGACTTTC
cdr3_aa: CASSEYGRTGHSGANVLTF

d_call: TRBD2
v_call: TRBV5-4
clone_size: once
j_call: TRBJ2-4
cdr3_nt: TGTGCCAGCAGCTGCCGGACTAGCGGTGCCAAAAACATTCAGTACTTC
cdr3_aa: CASSCRTSGAKNIQYF

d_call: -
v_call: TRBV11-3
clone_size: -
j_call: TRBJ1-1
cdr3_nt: TGTGCCAGCAGGGAAGGGGTCAACACTGAAGCTTTCTTT
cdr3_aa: CASREGVNTEAFF

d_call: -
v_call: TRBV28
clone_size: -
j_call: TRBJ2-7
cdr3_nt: TGTGCCAGCCCACCATTAGGGGGGACGGGGGACAGAGGCTCCTACGAGCAGTACTTC
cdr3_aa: CASPPLGGTGDRGSYEQYF

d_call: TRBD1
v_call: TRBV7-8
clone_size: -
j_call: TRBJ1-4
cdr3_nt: TGTGCCAGCAGCCTTCAGGGGGCGAGAAGTGAAAAACTGTTTTTT
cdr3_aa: CASSLQGARSEKLFF

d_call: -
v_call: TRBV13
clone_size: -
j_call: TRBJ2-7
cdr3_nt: TGTGCCAGCAGCTTTCGGGGGACCTACGAGCAGTACTTC
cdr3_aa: CASSFRGTYEQYF

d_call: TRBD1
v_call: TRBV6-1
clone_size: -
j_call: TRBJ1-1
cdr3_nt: TGTGCCAGCAGCCAGGGGGAAAACACTGAAGCTTTCTTT
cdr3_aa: CASSQGENTEAFF

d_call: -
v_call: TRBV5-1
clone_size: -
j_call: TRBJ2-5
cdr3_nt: TGCGCCAGCGGCCACAGGGCGGGGGCAGAAGAGACCCAGTACTTC
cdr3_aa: CASGHRAGAEETQYF